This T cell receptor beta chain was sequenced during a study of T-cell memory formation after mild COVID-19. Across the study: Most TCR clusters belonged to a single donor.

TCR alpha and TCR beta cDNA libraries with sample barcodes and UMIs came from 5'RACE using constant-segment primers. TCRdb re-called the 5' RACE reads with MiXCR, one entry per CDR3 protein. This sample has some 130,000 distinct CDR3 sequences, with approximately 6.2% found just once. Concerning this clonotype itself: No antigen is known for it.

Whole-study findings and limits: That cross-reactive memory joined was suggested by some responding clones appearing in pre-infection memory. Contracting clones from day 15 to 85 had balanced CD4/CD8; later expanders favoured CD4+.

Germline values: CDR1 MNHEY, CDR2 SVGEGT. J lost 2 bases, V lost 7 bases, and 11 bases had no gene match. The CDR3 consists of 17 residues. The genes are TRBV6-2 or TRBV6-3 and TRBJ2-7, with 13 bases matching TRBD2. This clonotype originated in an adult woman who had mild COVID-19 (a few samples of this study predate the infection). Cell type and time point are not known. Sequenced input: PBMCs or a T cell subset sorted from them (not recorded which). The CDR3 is CASIDRLLAGGPYEQYF. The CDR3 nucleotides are TGTGCCAGCATCGATCGACTACTAGCGGGAGGGCCCTACGAGCAGTACTTC.